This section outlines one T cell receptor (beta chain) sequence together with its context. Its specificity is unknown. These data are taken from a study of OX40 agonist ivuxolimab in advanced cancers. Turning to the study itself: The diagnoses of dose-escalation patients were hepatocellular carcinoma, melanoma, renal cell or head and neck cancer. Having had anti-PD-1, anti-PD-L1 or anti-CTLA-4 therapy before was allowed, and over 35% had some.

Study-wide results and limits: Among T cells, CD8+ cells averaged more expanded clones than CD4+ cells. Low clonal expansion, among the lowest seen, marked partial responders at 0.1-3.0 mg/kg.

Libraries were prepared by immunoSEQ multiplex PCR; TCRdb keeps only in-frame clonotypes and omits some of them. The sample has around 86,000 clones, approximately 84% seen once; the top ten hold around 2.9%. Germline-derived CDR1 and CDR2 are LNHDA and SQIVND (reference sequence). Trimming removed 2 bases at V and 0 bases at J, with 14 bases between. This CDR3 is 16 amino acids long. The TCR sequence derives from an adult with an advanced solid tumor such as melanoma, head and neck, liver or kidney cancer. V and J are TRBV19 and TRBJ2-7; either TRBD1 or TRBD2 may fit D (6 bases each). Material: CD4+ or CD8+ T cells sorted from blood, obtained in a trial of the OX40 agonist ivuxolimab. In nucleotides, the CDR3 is TGTGCCAGTAGTATAAGGGGGGACCTAAGCTCCTACGAGCAGTACTTC. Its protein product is CASSIRGDLSSYEQYF.